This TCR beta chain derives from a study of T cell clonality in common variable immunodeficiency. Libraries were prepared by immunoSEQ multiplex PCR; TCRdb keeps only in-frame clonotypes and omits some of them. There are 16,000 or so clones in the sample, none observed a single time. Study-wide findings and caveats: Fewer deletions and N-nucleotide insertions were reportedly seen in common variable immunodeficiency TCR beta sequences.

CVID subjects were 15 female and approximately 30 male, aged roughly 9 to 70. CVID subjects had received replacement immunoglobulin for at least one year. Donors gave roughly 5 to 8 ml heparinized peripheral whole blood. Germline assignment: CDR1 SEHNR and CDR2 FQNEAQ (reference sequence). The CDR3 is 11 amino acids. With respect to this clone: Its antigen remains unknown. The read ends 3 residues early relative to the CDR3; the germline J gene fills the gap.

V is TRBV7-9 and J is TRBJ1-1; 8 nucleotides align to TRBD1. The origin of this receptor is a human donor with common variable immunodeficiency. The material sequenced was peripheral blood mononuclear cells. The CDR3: CASSGGQEAFF. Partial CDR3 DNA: TGTGCCAGCAGCGGGGGACAGGAG.